The 27 T cell receptor beta chains below come from one sample, sequenced in a study of blood T cells in healthy people across ages. Next came a second PCR, run for about 6 to 11 cycles, which used a sample-barcoded 5' primer along with a J-beta primer mix. TCRdb passed the 5' RACE reads through MiXCR, listing each CDR3 protein once. The sample consists of approximately 2,000,000 distinct CDR3 sequences, approximately 40% of them appearing once. Sequenced input: blood. The receptors were sampled from a human donor in good health.

Here the CDR3 DNA reads TGTGCCAGCAGCTTAGAGGGACAGGGTTTATCGGGCTACACCTTC. Residues: CASSLEGQGLSGYTF. The chain employs TRBV7-2 and TRBJ1-2; the match to TRBD1 covers 9 bases. This CDR3 has 15 residues. V shed 1 base, J shed 8 bases, and the junction held 8 bases outside the gene matches. Germline CDR1 and CDR2: SGHTA and FQGNSA.

The sample holds one count of this clonotype. The rearrangement links TRBV4-3 to TRBJ1-2; D is perhaps TRBD1 (5 bases). CDR3 length equals 16 residues. In germline, CDR1 is LGHNA, CDR2 YSLEER. V was shortened by 0 bases and J by 3 bases, with 14 bases between the two germline ends. The CDR3 here is CASSQEWGVDYYGYTF. CDR3 nucleotide sequence: TGCGCCAGCAGCCAAGAATGGGGGGTGGACTACTATGGCTACACCTTC.

V is TRBV10-3 and J is TRBJ1-1; 8 nucleotides line up with TRBD1. There are 16 residues in the CDR3. CDR1 ENHRY and CDR2 SYGVKD come from the germline V gene. V shed 10 bases, J shed 3 bases, and the junction held 16 bases outside the gene matches. CDR3 loop: CATLPGQALRDTEAFF. DNA of the CDR3: TGTGCCACGCTCCCGGGACAGGCTCTTAGGGACACTGAAGCTTTCTTT.

On this clonotype itself: One end of the junction varies from germline; a read error may be responsible. The chain employs TRBV24-1 and TRBJ2-3, with D perhaps TRBD2 (6 bases). Germline CDR1 is KGHDR and CDR2 is SFDVKD. The CDR3 has 15 residues. The CDR3 protein is CATSDPGLSTDAQYF. DNA of the CDR3: TGTGCCACCAGTGACCCGGGACTTAGCACAGATGCGCAGTATTTT.

This chain uses TRBV6-1 with TRBJ2-1; D ambiguous. Germline V gene data show CDR1 as MNHNS and CDR2 as SASEGT. CDR3 size: 11 residues. Trimming stripped 6 bases from V and 13 bases from J, with 13 bases between. CDR3 nucleotides: TGTGCCAGCAGCGAACACCCAGGACAGTTCTTC. Its protein is CASSEHPGQFF.

Only a few counts were recorded for this clonotype. The V and J genes are TRBV6-2 or TRBV6-3 and TRBJ2-1, with a tentative D call TRBD2 (5 bases). Germline CDR1 MNHEY, CDR2 SVGEGT. CDR3 size: 13 residues. Trimming cost V 5 bases and J 5 bases, with 10 bases left between them. The CDR3 loop is CASSLMRDNEQFF. The DNA of the CDR3 is TGTGCCAGCAGTCTAATGAGGGACAATGAGCAGTTCTTC.

This clonotype has a handful of counts. This chain links TRBV9 with TRBJ1-2; TRBD1 matches 8 bases. CDR1 and CDR2 from the germline V gene are SGDLS and YYNGEE. V was clipped by 3 bases and J by 10 bases; unmatched bases: 8. The CDR3 is 13 amino acids. CDR3 residues: CASSAGQGAFYTF. CDR3 nucleotide sequence: TGTGCCAGCAGCGCTGGGCAGGGGGCGTTCTACACCTTC.

The chain employs TRBV6-6 and TRBJ1-5, with D perhaps matching TRBD1 (5 bases). Germline assignment: CDR1 MNHNY and CDR2 SVGAGI (reference sequence). The germline V and J ends were trimmed by 2 bases and 4 bases, with 9 bases remaining between them. The CDR3 is 14 residues long. CDR3 nucleotide sequence: TGTGCCAGCAGTTACGGGACGCGAAATCAGCCCCAGCATTTT. Translating it yields CASSYGTRNQPQHF.

The chain uses TRBV12-3 or TRBV12-4 and TRBJ1-2, with D unresolved. The CDR3 runs to 14 residues. The V gene lost 2 bases and the J gene lost 8 bases, with 15 bases spanning the gap. The CDR3: CASSLRRSETGYTF. Written as DNA, the CDR3 is TGTGCCAGCAGTTTAAGACGCTCTGAGACCGGCTACACCTTC.

This clonotype turned up a few times. The V and J genes are TRBV5-1 and TRBJ1-2; 8 bases are a match to TRBD1. The germline gives CDR1 SGHRS, CDR2 YFSETQ. The CDR3 runs to 14 residues. V shed 3 bases, J shed 4 bases, and the junction held 5 bases outside the gene matches. This CDR3 is CASSSDREVYGYTF. In nucleotides, the CDR3 is TGCGCCAGCAGCTCGGACAGGGAGGTCTATGGCTACACCTTC. Complete variable domain (other parts from reference TRBV5-1 and TRBJ1-2): KAGVTQTPRYLIKTRGQQVTLSCSPISGHRSVSWYQQTPGQGLQFLFEYFSETQRNKGNFPGRFSGRQFSNSRSEMNVSTLELGDSALYLCASSSDREVYGYTFGSGTRLTVV.

The rearrangement links TRBV27 to TRBJ2-7, with 10 positions matching TRBD1. The V segment lost 5 bases and the J segment 2 bases; nucleotides outside the gene matches: 15. The CDR3 contains 18 residues. From germline, CDR1 is MNHEY and CDR2 SMNVEV (reference sequence). This CDR3 reads CASSLDAPRQGAAYEQYF. CDR3 DNA sequence: TGTGCCAGCAGTCTAGACGCCCCTCGACAGGGGGCGGCCTACGAGCAGTACTTC.

This chain's CDR3 is CASSLGRVVGTEAFF. The DNA for the CDR3 is TGTGCCAGCAGCTTAGGTAGGGTGGTGGGCACTGAAGCTTTCTTT. This rearrangement joins TRBV13 to TRBJ1-1; D gene uncertain. CDR3 size: 15 residues. Germline V CDR1 and CDR2: PRHDT, FYEKMQ (reference sequence). Trimming left V 0 bases short and J 4 bases short, with 12 bases between.

Concerning this clonotype: Germline is not matched at one junction end, which may reflect a read error. The chain recombines TRBV20-1 with TRBJ2-3, with D possibly matching TRBD1 (7 bases). This CDR3 is 13 amino acids long. Germline CDR1 DFQATT, CDR2 SNEGSKA (reference sequence). The CDR3, as DNA: TGCAGTGCTAGCGGAGGGGGCACAGAAACGCAGTATTTT. Its protein is CSASGGGTETQYF.

Only a few counts were recorded for this clonotype. The chain links TRBV7-2 to TRBJ2-3, with D hard to call. This CDR3 spans 12 amino acids. Germline V lookup: CDR1 SGHTA, CDR2 FQGNSA. Trimming pared 5 bases from V and 5 bases from J, leaving 8 bases between. CDR3: CASSPPLDTQYF. The CDR3 DNA follows: TGTGCCAGCAGCCCTCCCCTAGATACGCAGTATTTT.

V and J are TRBV20-1 and TRBJ1-2; D is ambiguous. Looked up from germline, CDR1 is DFQATT and CDR2 is SNEGSKA (reference sequence). The CDR3 loop spans 13 amino acids. The V gene lost 4 bases and the J gene lost 4 bases, with 13 bases spanning the gap. CDR3 in DNA: TGCAGTGCTAACCACAAGGATTTCTATGGCTACACCTTC. This encodes CSANHKDFYGYTF.

This clonotype was detected only a few times. V and J are TRBV10-3 and TRBJ2-7; 8 bases fit TRBD1. This CDR3 region has 16 residues. Germline CDR1 reads ENHRY; CDR2 reads SYGVKD. The V gene end was trimmed by 4 bases and the J gene end by 4 bases; junction bases not matched to a gene: 12. The CDR3 nucleotides read TGTGCCATCAGTGGGGGACCGGGACAGGAATCTTACGAGCAGTACTTC. This translates into CAISGGPGQESYEQYF.

This sequence joins TRBV28 and TRBJ1-2, with D possibly being TRBD1 (6 bases). Looked up from germline, CDR1 is MDHEN and CDR2 is SYDVKM. This CDR3 comprises 15 residues. V shed 6 bases and J shed 4 bases, with 18 bases lying between them. CDR3 loop: CASRLTGNSFYGYTF. CDR3 sequence (DNA): TGTGCCAGCAGGCTTACAGGGAACTCTTTCTATGGCTACACCTTC.

A remark on this clonotype: Relative to the germline gene, one junction end is altered; a read error may explain this. The J gene is TRBJ2-5, the V gene TRBV20-1, with 8 positions matching TRBD1. The CDR3 runs 15 residues. Germline V gene data show CDR1 as DFQATT and CDR2 as SNEGSKA (reference sequence). The CDR3 reads CSARSGGAYQETQNF. The DNA of the CDR3 is TGCAGTGCTAGATCAGGGGGCGCGTATCAAGAGACCCAGAACTTC.

V gene TRBV6-1 combines with J gene TRBJ2-1; unclear D gene. Trimming cost V 9 bases and J 13 bases, with 22 bases left between them. The CDR3 loop spans 13 amino acids. Germline lookup yields CDR1 MNHNS and CDR2 SASEGT. The CDR3 nucleotides read TGTGCCAGTCGATCCCAGATCCAAGAGACCCAGTTCTTC. It is translated as CASRSQIQETQFF.

This clonotype was seen only a few times. The chain carries TRBV6-2 or TRBV6-3 and TRBJ2-5; the match to TRBD1 covers 8 bases. The CDR3 covers 14 residues. Germline V gene data show CDR1 as MNHEY and CDR2 as SVGEGT. The junction had 11 bases not matched to a gene; V was cut back by 4 bases and J by 10 bases. Written as DNA, the CDR3 is TGTGCCAGCAGTTCCGGGACAGGTGTTGAAGACCAGTACTTC. It codes for CASSSGTGVEDQYF.

The chain carries TRBV13 and TRBJ2-7; 7 nucleotides match TRBD2. This CDR3 spans 15 amino acids. V lost 0 bases and J lost 3; bases outside the gene matches: 5. Germline CDR1 reads PRHDT; CDR2 reads FYEKMQ (reference sequence). CDR3 DNA sequence: TGTGCCAGCAGCTTAGGAGGTCAGCGGGGCTACGAGCAGTACTTC. Amino acids: CASSLGGQRGYEQYF.

The chain is built from TRBV7-2 and TRBJ2-3, with D possibly TRBD2 on 6 matching bases. The CDR3 runs 15 residues. CDR1 SGHTA and CDR2 FQGNSA come from the germline V gene. Trimming shortened V by 5 bases and J by 5 bases, and 17 bases separated the two germline ends. CDR3 nucleotides: TGTGCCAGCAGCCGGGAGACCCCCGGTGGAGATACGCAGTATTTT. This sequence encodes CASSRETPGGDTQYF.

The chain couples TRBV21-1 to TRBJ2-3; TRBD1 was called by the table and not checked on the DNA. TRBV21-1 is shown as a pseudogene. The CDR3 contains 15 residues. Here the CDR3 reads CASSNPGRSTDTQYF. In DNA form, the CDR3 reads TGTGCCAGCAGCAATCCGGGGCGCAGCACAGATACGCAGTATTTT.

The table lists this clonotype with a few counts. The V call is TRBV6-2 or TRBV6-3, the J call TRBJ2-5; possibly TRBD2 for D (5 bases). The CDR3 sequence is 15 residues long. The germline CDR1 and CDR2 sequences are MNHEY and SVGEGT. The V gene lost 7 bases and the J gene lost 2 bases, with 17 bases spanning the gap. CDR3 protein: CASIELGLVQETQYF. The CDR3 DNA reads TGTGCCAGCATTGAACTAGGTTTGGTTCAAGAGACCCAGTACTTC.

This clonotype has a count of ten or more. The CDR3 loop reads CSVEGSFQETQYF. The CDR3 region has the DNA TGCAGCGTTGAAGGAAGCTTCCAAGAGACCCAGTACTTC. The chain couples TRBV29-1 to TRBJ2-5; D ambiguous. CDR3 length: 13 residues. Germline loops: CDR1 SQVTM, CDR2 ANQGSEA. Trimming took off 1 base at V and 1 base at J, with 7 bases between the two ends.

This clonotype was counted only a few times. The genes are TRBV20-1 and TRBJ2-1, with TRBD2 matching over 8 bases. The germline V gene has CDR1 DFQATT and CDR2 SNEGSKA (reference sequence). CDR3 length equals 14 residues. Unmatched junction bases numbered 11, after V lost 6 bases and J lost 7 bases. CDR3 in amino acids: CSAEMDQRGNEQFF. DNA of the CDR3: TGCAGTGCAGAGATGGACCAGCGGGGGAATGAGCAGTTCTTC.

This rearrangement joins TRBV5-6 to TRBJ1-1, with D perhaps TRBD1 (6 bases). The CDR3 runs to 16 residues. V lost 0 bases, J lost 3 bases, and 15 bases lay in between. Looked up from germline, CDR1 is SGHDT and CDR2 is YYEEEE. The chain's CDR3 is CASSLVTRGPYTEAFF. As DNA, the CDR3 is TGTGCCAGCAGCTTGGTGACCAGGGGACCCTACACTGAAGCTTTCTTT.